A selection of T cell receptor beta chains follows, all from one sample in a study of blood T cell repertoires in COVID-19. Generated by immunoSEQ multiplex PCR, the TCRdb table keeps only in-frame clones and is missing some. Of roughly 31,000 clones detected, 86% appear once; the ten largest clones hold more than 20%. Sequenced sample: peripheral blood. These receptor sequences come from a human donor with active COVID-19. The donor label of this sample is uncertain. The CDR3 runs from the conserved cysteine through the conserved F or W. The D gene is left open where the match is weak. Rows give clone size only sometimes, using once, few, many, or a class for an expanded clone.

CDR3 DNA: TGTGCCAGTAGCCCCGGGGAGGGGCCTCAGCCCCAGCATTTT; CDR3 protein: CASSPGEGPQPQHF; clone size: NA; V gene: TRBV19; CDR3 length: 14; D gene: NA; J gene: TRBJ1-5
CDR3 DNA: TGCGCCAGCAGCACCGGGACTAGCGGTAGCACAGATACGCAGTATTTT; CDR3 protein: CASSTGTSGSTDTQYF; clone size: NA; V gene: TRBV5-1; CDR3 length: 16; D gene: TRBD2; J gene: TRBJ2-3
CDR3 DNA: TGTGCCAGCTCACCCGAGAACACAGATACGCAGTATTTT; CDR3 protein: CASSPENTDTQYF; clone size: NA; V gene: TRBV18; CDR3 length: 13; D gene: NA; J gene: TRBJ2-3
CDR3 DNA: TGTGCCAGCAGGGCAGGGTATCCCGGGGAGCTGTTTTTT; CDR3 protein: CASRAGYPGELFF; clone size: NA; V gene: TRBV6-5; CDR3 length: 13; D gene: NA; J gene: TRBJ2-2
CDR3 DNA: TGTGCCAGCTCACCAGTAATCCCGAACACCGGGGAGCTGTTTTTT; CDR3 protein: CASSPVIPNTGELFF; clone size: NA; V gene: TRBV18; CDR3 length: 15; D gene: NA; J gene: TRBJ2-2
CDR3 DNA: TGCGCCAGCAGTCAATCGTTGGAGGGGGCGCGTTATGAAAAACTGTTTTTT; CDR3 protein: CASSQSLEGARYEKLFF; clone size: once; V gene: TRBV23-1; CDR3 length: 17; D gene: TRBD1; J gene: TRBJ1-4
CDR3 DNA: TGTGCCAGCAGCCCCCCGGGAAGTGCTGAGCAGTTCTTC; CDR3 protein: CASSPPGSAEQFF; clone size: NA; V gene: TRBV11-2; CDR3 length: 13; D gene: NA; J gene: TRBJ2-1
CDR3 DNA: TGTGCCAGCTCACCACCGCCGGGGGGAGAGCAGTACTTC; CDR3 protein: CASSPPPGGEQYF; clone size: few; V gene: TRBV18; CDR3 length: 13; D gene: TRBD2; J gene: TRBJ2-7
CDR3 DNA: TGCAGCGCCGGGGAGGGGGCGAACACCGGGGAGCTGTTTTTT; CDR3 protein: CSAGEGANTGELFF; clone size: NA; V gene: TRBV29-1; CDR3 length: 14; D gene: NA; J gene: TRBJ2-2
CDR3 DNA: TGTGCCACCAGCAGAGATTGGGCTAGCGGGAGCTCGGATACGCAGTATTTT; CDR3 protein: CATSRDWASGSSDTQYF; clone size: NA; V gene: TRBV15; CDR3 length: 17; D gene: TRBD2; J gene: TRBJ2-3
CDR3 DNA: TGCGCCAGCAAGCAGGGGGCGCGGATAGACACCATATATTTT; CDR3 protein: CASKQGARIDTIYF; clone size: NA; V gene: TRBV5-1; CDR3 length: 14; D gene: TRBD1; J gene: TRBJ1-3
CDR3 DNA: TGTGCCAGCAGTTACACAAGGGGGGAAGCTTTCTTT; CDR3 protein: CASSYTRGEAFF; clone size: NA; V gene: TRBV6-5; CDR3 length: 12; D gene: NA; J gene: TRBJ1-1
CDR3 DNA: TGTGCCAGCAGCCCGGGGCGGGGGGAGCAGTACTTC; CDR3 protein: CASSPGRGEQYF; clone size: NA; V gene: TRBV11-2; CDR3 length: 12; D gene: TRBD2; J gene: TRBJ2-7
CDR3 DNA: TGTGCCAGCAGCTTAGCTCAGGGGGCAGGCGAGCAGTACTTC; CDR3 protein: CASSLAQGAGEQYF; clone size: NA; V gene: TRBV11-2; CDR3 length: 14; D gene: TRBD1; J gene: TRBJ2-7
CDR3 DNA: TGTGCCAGCAGTTTACTAGCGGGGGGTCAAGATACGCAGTATTTT; CDR3 protein: CASSLLAGGQDTQYF; clone size: NA; V gene: TRBV6-4; CDR3 length: 15; D gene: TRBD2; J gene: TRBJ2-3
CDR3 DNA: TGCAGTGCTAGGGGACAGGGGACCCAGTACTTC; CDR3 protein: CSARGQGTQYF; clone size: NA; V gene: TRBV20-1; CDR3 length: 11; D gene: TRBD1; J gene: TRBJ2-5
CDR3 DNA: TGTGCCAGCAGCGGACAGGGGTACGAGCAGTACTTC; CDR3 protein: CASSGQGYEQYF; clone size: NA; V gene: TRBV6-6; CDR3 length: 12; D gene: TRBD1; J gene: TRBJ2-7
CDR3 DNA: TGTGCCAGCGGAGACTACGAGCAGTACTTC; CDR3 protein: CASGDYEQYF; clone size: NA; V gene: TRBV28; CDR3 length: 10; D gene: NA; J gene: TRBJ2-7
CDR3 DNA: TGTGCCAGCAGCTCGGGGACTCCCCCAGGTACGCAGTATTTT; CDR3 protein: CASSSGTPPGTQYF; clone size: NA; V gene: TRBV28; CDR3 length: 14; D gene: NA; J gene: TRBJ2-3
CDR3 DNA: TGTGCCAGCAGTGAGGGGCCAGGGCTAAATTCACCCCTCCACTTT; CDR3 protein: CASSEGPGLNSPLHF; clone size: NA; V gene: TRBV6-1; CDR3 length: 15; D gene: NA; J gene: TRBJ1-6
CDR3 DNA: TGCGCCAGCAGCCAGGAGCCGTGGACGGAGGTAGCGCAGTATTTT; CDR3 protein: CASSQEPWTEVAQYF; clone size: NA; V gene: TRBV4-3; CDR3 length: 15; D gene: NA; J gene: TRBJ2-3
CDR3 DNA: TGTGCCAGCAGCCCCGACCAGGGGGGTATTAATGAAAAACTGTTTTTT; CDR3 protein: CASSPDQGGINEKLFF; clone size: NA; V gene: TRBV9; CDR3 length: 16; D gene: TRBD1; J gene: TRBJ1-4
CDR3 DNA: TGCGCCAGCAGCGAGTCCACAGGGGCCGATACGCAGTATTTT; CDR3 protein: CASSESTGADTQYF; clone size: NA; V gene: TRBV5-1; CDR3 length: 14; D gene: TRBD1; J gene: TRBJ2-3
CDR3 DNA: TGTGCCAGCAGCCCCTCAGCGGGAGGGCCGGGTGAGCAGTTCTTC; CDR3 protein: CASSPSAGGPGEQFF; clone size: NA; V gene: TRBV7-2; CDR3 length: 15; D gene: TRBD2; J gene: TRBJ2-1
CDR3 DNA: TGTGCCAGCAGCCTCGAGACTGGGGGGGACACTGAAGCTTTCTTT; CDR3 protein: CASSLETGGDTEAFF; clone size: NA; V gene: TRBV7-3; CDR3 length: 15; D gene: NA; J gene: TRBJ1-1
CDR3 DNA: TGTGCCAGTAGTATGGGCCAGGGACAGGGGATGCGAGAGACCCAGTACTTC; CDR3 protein: CASSMGQGQGMRETQYF; clone size: NA; V gene: TRBV19; CDR3 length: 17; D gene: TRBD1; J gene: TRBJ2-5
CDR3 DNA: TGTGCCAGCAGCTTCGGGTTCTCAGAGCAGTTCTTC; CDR3 protein: CASSFGFSEQFF; clone size: NA; V gene: TRBV5-5; CDR3 length: 12; D gene: NA; J gene: TRBJ2-1
CDR3 DNA: TGTGCCAGCAGTAGGACAGGGGGCATCGGGGAGCTGTTTTTT; CDR3 protein: CASSRTGGIGELFF; clone size: NA; V gene: TRBV27; CDR3 length: 14; D gene: TRBD1; J gene: TRBJ2-2
CDR3 DNA: TGTGCCACCAGCAGATTCGTCACAGGGACATCGGGTGACGCTTTCTTT; CDR3 protein: CATSRFVTGTSGDAFF; clone size: NA; V gene: TRBV15; CDR3 length: 16; D gene: NA; J gene: TRBJ1-1